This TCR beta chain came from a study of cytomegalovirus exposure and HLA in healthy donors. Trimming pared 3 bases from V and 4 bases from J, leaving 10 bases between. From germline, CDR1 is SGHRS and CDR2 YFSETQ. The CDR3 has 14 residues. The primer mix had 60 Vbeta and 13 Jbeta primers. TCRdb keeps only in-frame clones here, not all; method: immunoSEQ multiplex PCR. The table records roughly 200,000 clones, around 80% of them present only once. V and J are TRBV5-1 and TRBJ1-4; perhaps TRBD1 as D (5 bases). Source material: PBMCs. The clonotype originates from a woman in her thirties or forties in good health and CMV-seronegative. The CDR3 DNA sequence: TGCGCCAGCAGCTCACAGGCGAATAATGAAAAACTGTTTTTT. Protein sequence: CASSSQANNEKLFF.